The present T cell receptor (beta chain) was sequenced within a study of cytomegalovirus exposure and HLA in healthy donors (dated by TCRdb to the late 2010s). Concerning the study at large: In an earlier analysis of fewer than 750 of the donors, around 290 Gb of sequence data and 90 million to 130 million unique TCR beta sequences from some 170 million T cells were reported. An early release that covered roughly 600 HLA-typed donors contained approximately 300 gigabases of sequencing data and roughly 84 million unique TCR sequences. Of the approximately 370 genotyped donors, 80% to 90% were placed in the genetic ancestry cluster associated with self-reported Caucasian donors. The study aimed to test whether signatures of past pathogen exposure could be identified by cataloging public T cell receptors. The study profiled the T cell repertoires of under 850 subjects by immunosequencing and related them to cytomegalovirus serostatus. Along with the approximately 700-subject first cohort, a separate validation cohort of around 120 different subjects was used. To predict cytomegalovirus infection status, the study combined high-throughput TCR immunosequencing, statistical association of individual TCRs with disease status, and machine learning. To study patterns of TCR occurrence, a later analysis re-analyzed previously published TCR beta repertoires from under 750 donors and added high-resolution HLA genotyping. In the later analysis, no new phenotypic data were used to find candidate immune exposures; instead, reliance was placed on TCR beta sequences and their occurrence across donors. An earlier analysis of several hundred of the donors applied high-throughput TCR beta sequencing to assess whether each TCR beta V gene segment acted as functional or pseudogenic. Alongside the repertoire data, information on donor age, sex, ethnicity and CMV serostatus was compiled. A later genetic analysis took genome-wide SNP genotypes for about 65% of the roughly 670 donors and used that subset as a discovery cohort. All discovery cohort repertoires had been generated using a single sequencing platform. Class I and class II HLA loci were covered by the typing at four-digit resolution. Typing coverage differed by locus: A, B, C, DRB1 and DQB1 were typed in roughly 620-630 donors, DQA1 in about 510, DPA1 in some 610, and DPB1 in just under 490. Because of strong linkage in the cohort, roughly five DR-DQ haplotypes were treated as single units for association and clustering. Among about 400 genotyped donors of the cohort, an average of about 240,000 unique TCR beta nucleotide sequences was sequenced per donor, of which approximately 18% were non-productive. What the work shows at the level of the full study, not this receptor alone: A later analysis found that TCR association rates varied across HLA loci, with DRB1 alleles showing the most associated TCRs and HLA-C alleles the fewest. Across donors, most TCR sequences were observed very rarely, whereas some public TCRs were present in many individuals. In both the original and validation cohorts, the classifier was reported to diagnose cytomegalovirus status with high specificity and sensitivity. In a later analysis, several top co-occurrence clusters were reported to appear linked to parvovirus B19, influenza, CMV and Epstein-Barr virus. A cluster of highly shared sequence variants was judged likely to represent a technical artifact of the sequencing pipeline. CMV serostatus was the only immune exposure information available for the cohort. Sequencing depth was assumed to be roughly uniform across donors in the presence/absence analyses, though that assumption may not hold. An association between a missense DCLRE1C variant and V-gene and J-gene trimming of TCR beta chains was found in a later genetic analysis and replicated in an independent cohort. An earlier analysis of some 590 of the donors showed that most TCR beta V segments appeared in productive rearrangements either about 87% or about 30% of the time, which broadly matched IMGT annotations. In a later analysis, HLA-associated TCR beta chains showed more clonal expansion and lower generation probabilities than non-associated chains that were equally common. In vitro tests confirmed that a few of the cytomegalovirus-associated TCR beta chains recognize cytomegalovirus antigens. The earlier analysis of approximately 590 of the donors excluded 15 to 20 rarely observed V segments, including chromosome 9 orphons, because counts were too low. A further reported finding was that TCR beta sequences accurately predicted the HLA-A and HLA-B alleles for most subjects in the first cohort. Because the 87-base-pair reads could not distinguish some IMGT-functional V segments, including TRBV6-2 and TRBV6-3, those segments were excluded. The cohort was sequenced for TCR beta chains only, and without alpha or paired-chain data the features that could be detected were limited. A total of about 150 TCR beta chains were listed by the study as associated with cytomegalovirus. According to a later analysis, most CMV-associated TCR beta chains appeared to be HLA-restricted, and the HLA associations seemed to be driven largely by CMV exposure. Correlated functional status among segregating V segments might reflect linkage disequilibrium, but an unknown experimental factor could not be ruled out. When HLA alleles, especially DR and DQ, strongly co-occurred, attributing TCR associations to individual alleles was difficult. Because some donors lacked HLA typing at each locus, the association tests relied only on the typed subset. A later genetic analysis reported fewer N-insertions in productive TCRs among donors in an Asian-associated ancestry cluster than the roughly 700-donor mean. The authors suggested that the approach could potentially be generalized to other disease states and immunological phenotypes. At a false discovery rate of 0.05, a later analysis linked about 16,000 TCR beta sequences to specific HLA alleles.

Library prep was done by the immunoSEQ multiplex PCR assay. The multiplex PCR relied on a mix of 60 forward primers for TCR Vbeta segments and 13 reverse primers for TCR Jbeta segments. A multiplex PCR assay on genomic DNA amplified the CDR3 region of rearranged TCR beta genes. On the Illumina HiSeq System, the amplified TCR beta libraries were sequenced as 87-base-pair reads. Regarding the original processing steps: A later analysis counted around 72 million unique TCR beta chains across the 500 to 850 repertoires, and 9 million to 14 million of these chains were shared by at least two donors. Raw reads were error-corrected and collapsed into unique sequences by a nearest-neighbor algorithm in which closely related sequences were merged to remove PCR and sequencing errors. V, D and J gene segments were assigned by aligning CDR3 sequences to IMGT reference sequences. For a sequence to be retained, a match of at least six nucleotides was required to both a V gene segment and a J gene segment. Rearrangements were classified as productive when the CDR3 lacked stop codons and remained in frame with V and J, and all other rearrangements were classified as non-productive. CDR3 was defined according to IMGT convention as the region running from the second conserved V-encoded cysteine to the conserved J-encoded phenylalanine. In an earlier analysis of 550 to 650 of the donors, sequences lacking an unambiguous match to a single V gene segment were excluded. In an earlier analysis of some 590 of the donors, V segments were called functional above 56.7% productive rearrangements and were called segregating when the between-donor standard deviation exceeded 5%. A statistical classification framework was built to diagnose cytomegalovirus status from the catalog of TCR beta chain sequences. A later analysis assigned V and J genes by comparing TCR nucleotide sequences with IMGT/GENE-DB human TR gene sequences. A later analysis assigned CDR3 sequences and most-parsimonious VDJ recombination scenarios with the TCRdist pipeline. In a later analysis, every TCR beta chain was defined by the combination of its CDR3 amino acid sequence and its V-gene family, and reads without a unique V-gene family were dropped. A later analysis removed 592 highly shared, low-generation-probability nucleotide sequences to deal with suspected cross-contamination and a sequencing artifact. For each public chain, a later analysis derived a clonal expansion index from normalized ranks of inferred template counts within each repertoire. In a later analysis, generation probabilities were computed with a VDJ recombination model fitted to out-of-frame rearrangements, and the resulting probabilities were checked against IGoR. In a later analysis, hypergeometric tests were used to score TCR-TCR, TCR-HLA and TCR-CMV co-occurrence, with a repertoire-size bias correction applied to TCR pairs. False discovery rates were estimated in a later analysis by permuting HLA or CMV assignments 20 times. In a later analysis, co-occurring TCRs were grouped with DBSCAN, and TCRdist sequence similarity was added when clustering was performed within HLA-allele-positive subsets. Repertoires with fewer than 30,000 or more than 120,000 public chains, plus five repertoires with anomalous nucleotide sharing, were excluded from co-occurrence clustering. Drawn from immuneACCESS, this table holds only the in-frame rearrangements with V and J called that TCRdb kept. Clones are partly lost; checked studies trace under half to an unresolved V gene and leave the rest unexplained. The DNA was the basis for D and trimming; V, J and clone size are from that table. Counted in this sample were 90,000 to 150,000 clones; roughly 79% of them appeared once. Together, the top ten hold 2% to 2.5% of the sample.

The CDR1 and CDR2 encoded by the germline V gene are SGDLS and YYNGEE. The CDR3 goes from the cysteine to the phenylalanine over 15 residues. Only the CDR3 region is kept as DNA, spanning 45 bases read in frame from base 1. V is reduced by 4 bases and J by 3 bases, leaving a spacing of 17 bases between them. In total, 630 or so healthy bone marrow donors made up the cohort. At the time of sampling, every cohort member was nominally healthy, though immune exposures that went unrecorded were likely present. The donor was CMV seronegative and belonged to the group of approximately 320 seronegative cohort members. A peripheral blood sample was collected from each donor, and TCR beta sequencing was performed on peripheral blood mononuclear cells. Genomic DNA extraction from the blood cell samples was performed with the Qiagen DNeasy Blood Extraction Kit. This clone came up once. No cognate antigen has been identified for it. Base qualities are not provided; no much larger clone lies one nucleotide away.

The chain uses TRBV9 and TRBJ2-7, and perhaps TRBD1 as D gene, on 6 matching bases. Input material: PBMCs. The receptor's source is a woman aged 40 to 50 in good health and CMV-seronegative. The nucleotide sequence reads TGTGCCAGCAGCCCCAACCCGGACAGCTACTACGAGCAGTACTTC. Translated, it reads CASSPNPDSYYEQYF. The variable domain in full, with residues beyond the CDR3 obtained from the reference TRBV9 and TRBJ2-7 genes, is DSGVTQTPKHLITATGQRVTLRCSPRSGDLSVYWYQQSLDQGLQFLIQYYNGEERAKGNILERFSAQQFPDLHSELNLSSLELGDSALYFCASSPNPDSYYEQYFGPGTRLTVT.